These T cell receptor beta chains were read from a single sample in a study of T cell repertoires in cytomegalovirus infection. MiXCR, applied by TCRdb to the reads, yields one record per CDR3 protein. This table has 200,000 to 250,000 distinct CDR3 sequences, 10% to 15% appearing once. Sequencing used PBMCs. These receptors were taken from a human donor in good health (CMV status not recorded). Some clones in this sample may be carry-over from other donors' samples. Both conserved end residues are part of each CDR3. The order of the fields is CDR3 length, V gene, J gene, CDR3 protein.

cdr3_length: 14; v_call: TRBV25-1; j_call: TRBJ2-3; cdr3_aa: CASSGGLATDTQYF
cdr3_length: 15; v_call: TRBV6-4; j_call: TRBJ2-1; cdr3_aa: CASSEDPSGGGEQFF
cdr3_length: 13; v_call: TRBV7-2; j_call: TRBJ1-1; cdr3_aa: CASSSSWSTEAFF
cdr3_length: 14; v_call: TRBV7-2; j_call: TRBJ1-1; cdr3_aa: CASSFGQRTTEAFF
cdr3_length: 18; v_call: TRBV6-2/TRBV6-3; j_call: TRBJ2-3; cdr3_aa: CASSNPSLIAGVADTQYF
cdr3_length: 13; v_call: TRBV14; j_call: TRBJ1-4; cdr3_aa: CASSQEARGKLFF
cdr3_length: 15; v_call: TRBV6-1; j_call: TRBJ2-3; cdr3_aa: CATPSVWEGTDTQYF
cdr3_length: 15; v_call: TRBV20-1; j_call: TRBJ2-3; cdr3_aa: CSAHHRERSTDTQYF
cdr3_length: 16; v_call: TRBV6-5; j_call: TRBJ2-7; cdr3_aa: CASSLQGAQSSYEQYF
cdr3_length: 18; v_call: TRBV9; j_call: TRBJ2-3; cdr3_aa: CASSLRVSGGTSTDTQYF
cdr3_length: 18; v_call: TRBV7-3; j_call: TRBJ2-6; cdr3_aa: CASSLSSGGGPGANVLTF
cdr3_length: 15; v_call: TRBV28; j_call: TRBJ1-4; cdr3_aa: CASLVSGTDNEKLFF
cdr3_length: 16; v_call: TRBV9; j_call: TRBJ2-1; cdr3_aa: CASSVDAALMYNEQFF
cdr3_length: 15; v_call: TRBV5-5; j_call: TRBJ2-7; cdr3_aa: CASSPLLAGVGEQYF
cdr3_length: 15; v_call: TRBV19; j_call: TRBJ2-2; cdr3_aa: CASSIRGRGTGELFF
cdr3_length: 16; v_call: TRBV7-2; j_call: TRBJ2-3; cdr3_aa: CASSPRLAGDTDTQYF
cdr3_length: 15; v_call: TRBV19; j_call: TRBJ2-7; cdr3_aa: CASTPASGRAREQYF
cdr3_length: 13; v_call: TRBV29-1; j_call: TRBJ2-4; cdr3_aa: CSVEDNTVNIQYF
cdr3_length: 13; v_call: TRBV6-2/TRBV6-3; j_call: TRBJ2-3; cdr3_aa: CASSYSLGYTQYF
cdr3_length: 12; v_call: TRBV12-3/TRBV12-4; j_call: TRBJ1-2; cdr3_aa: CASSLQGLGYTF
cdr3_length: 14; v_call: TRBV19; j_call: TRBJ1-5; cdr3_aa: CASSTTGDHQPQRF
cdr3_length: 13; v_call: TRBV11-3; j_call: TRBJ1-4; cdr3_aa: CASSRDTNEKLFF
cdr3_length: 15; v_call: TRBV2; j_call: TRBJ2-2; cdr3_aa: CASSAGPTAAGELFF
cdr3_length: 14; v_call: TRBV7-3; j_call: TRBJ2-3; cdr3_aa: CASSFSGYTDTQYF
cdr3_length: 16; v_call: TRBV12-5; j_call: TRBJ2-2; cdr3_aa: CASGLIRYPNTGELFF
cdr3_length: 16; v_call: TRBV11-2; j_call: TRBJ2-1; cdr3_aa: CASSLIRGRAMGEQFF
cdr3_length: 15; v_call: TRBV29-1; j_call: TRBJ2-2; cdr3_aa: CSVASASSNTGELFF
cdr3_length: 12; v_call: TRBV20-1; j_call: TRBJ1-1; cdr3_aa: CSATGFGTEAFF
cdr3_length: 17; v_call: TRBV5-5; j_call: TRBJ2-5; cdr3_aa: CASSAIGTSRTQETQYF
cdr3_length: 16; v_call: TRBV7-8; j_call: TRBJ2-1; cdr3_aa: CASSPRSGTTRNEQFF
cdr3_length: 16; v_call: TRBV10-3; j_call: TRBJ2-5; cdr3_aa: CAISDGTSGGGETQYF